This paragraph covers one TCR beta chain sequence. The antigen remains undetermined. Unsorted bulk tissue of about 18-34 mg yielded co-extracted RNA and DNA. The data originate from a study of tumor-infiltrating lymphocytes in primary liver carcinoma. Across the study: Stage T1-T3 N0M0 and a size of roughly 4.2 to 10 cm characterized the tumors.

CDR1 MNHEY and CDR2 SVGAGI come from the germline V gene. The CDR3 is 14 residues long. V was trimmed by 0 bases and J by 12 bases, leaving 17 bases between them. From approximately 0.5 ug of total RNA, TCR beta-specific cDNA was reverse-transcribed using a constant-region primer. Library construction for TCR beta comprised three nested multiplex PCR rounds performed with slightly modified ARM-PCR. Investigators reported that the first two PCR rounds, at 10 cycles each, used TRBV1-TRBV30 forward primers with a C-beta reverse primer. TCRdb itself ran the multiplex PCR reads through MiXCR, one entry per CDR3 protein. The sample records roughly 190,000 distinct CDR3 sequences, over 80% being singletons. General observations from the study: The overlap of tumor-adjacent and tumor-blood pairs was smaller than that of tumor region pairs. Top clones occupying all five tumor regions numbered only about 8-24%. Tumors reached a significantly greater top-250-clone fraction than blood did (p = 0.039).

This TCR was sampled from a man aged 35 to 55 with primary liver carcinoma and hepatitis B virus infection. The sequenced sample consisted of tumor tissue from primary liver carcinoma. The V gene is TRBV6-5, the J gene TRBJ1-1; D is uncertain. The CDR3 DNA reads as TGTGCCAGCAGTTACTCCCATGTGGTCACTGATACTTTCTTT. This gives the protein CASSYSHVVTDTFF.